The 6 T cell receptor beta chains below come from one sample, sequenced in a study of blood T cells in healthy people across ages. A second PCR, run for about 7 to 11 cycles, used a sample-barcoded 5' primer plus a J-beta primer mix. MiXCR was run by TCRdb on the 5' RACE reads, yielding one entry per CDR3 protein. The sample has about 730,000 distinct CDR3 sequences; about 42% are singletons. The specimen was blood. The receptors originated from a woman aged 55-75 years in good health.

The rearrangement uses TRBV20-1 and TRBJ1-4; the match to TRBD1 covers 7 bases. J was trimmed by 6 bases and V by 1 base; bases with no gene match: 14. The germline V gene has CDR1 DFQATT and CDR2 SNEGSKA (reference sequence). CDR3 size: 17 residues. The CDR3 sequence is CSARGSGTEGQDEKLFF. Here the CDR3 DNA reads TGCAGTGCTAGAGGGTCTGGGACAGAAGGGCAGGATGAAAAACTGTTTTTT.

This clonotype occurred a few times. The chain carries TRBV20-1 and TRBJ2-7; D is uncertain. CDR3 length equals 14 residues. Germline CDR1 is DFQATT and CDR2 is SNEGSKA (reference sequence). V lost 3 bases to trimming and J lost 3 bases, with 15 bases between them. The CDR3 loop is CSASPAGAYYEQYF. The CDR3 DNA is TGCAGTGCTAGTCCCGCCGGAGCCTACTACGAGCAGTACTTC.

The V and J genes are TRBV3-1 and TRBJ2-1, with 9 bases identical to TRBD2. V was clipped by 4 bases and J by 15 bases; unmatched bases: 7. The CDR3 covers 12 residues. Germline-derived CDR1 and CDR2 are LGHDT and YNNKEL (reference sequence). CDR3 loop: CASSLVAGVVFF. In DNA form, the CDR3 reads TGTGCCAGCAGCCTCGTAGCGGGAGTCGTGTTCTTC.

The table lists this clonotype with a few counts. This chain uses TRBV7-6 with TRBJ2-7, with a weak D call TRBD1 (6 bases). The CDR3 has 15 amino acids. Trimming removed 3 bases at V and 3 bases at J, with 15 bases between. Germline V gene data show CDR1 as SGHVS and CDR2 as FNYEAQ. CDR3 nucleotide sequence: TGTGCCAGCAGCTTCAGCGCAGGGGAGAACTACGAGCAGTACTTC. It is translated as CASSFSAGENYEQYF.

As DNA, the CDR3 is TGTGCCAGCAGCGTATGGGAGGGAAGGACAGATACGCAGTATTTT. Encoded protein: CASSVWEGRTDTQYF. The V call is TRBV9, the J call TRBJ2-3, with 7 bases matching TRBD2. Germline assignment: CDR1 SGDLS and CDR2 YYNGEE. This CDR3 spans 15 amino acids. Trimming took 1 base from V and 3 from J; bases not matched to a gene: 5.

This clonotype was counted between two and nine times. The chain employs TRBV6-6 and TRBJ2-1, with D tentatively TRBD2 (5 bases). CDR1 and CDR2 (germline): MNHNY, SVGAGI (reference sequence). V shed 2 bases and J shed 8 bases, with 19 bases lying between them. The CDR3 extends over 16 amino acids. CDR3 sequence: CASSYGGGAKVDEQFF. The CDR3 region has the DNA TGTGCCAGCAGTTACGGAGGCGGAGCCAAAGTGGATGAGCAGTTCTTC.